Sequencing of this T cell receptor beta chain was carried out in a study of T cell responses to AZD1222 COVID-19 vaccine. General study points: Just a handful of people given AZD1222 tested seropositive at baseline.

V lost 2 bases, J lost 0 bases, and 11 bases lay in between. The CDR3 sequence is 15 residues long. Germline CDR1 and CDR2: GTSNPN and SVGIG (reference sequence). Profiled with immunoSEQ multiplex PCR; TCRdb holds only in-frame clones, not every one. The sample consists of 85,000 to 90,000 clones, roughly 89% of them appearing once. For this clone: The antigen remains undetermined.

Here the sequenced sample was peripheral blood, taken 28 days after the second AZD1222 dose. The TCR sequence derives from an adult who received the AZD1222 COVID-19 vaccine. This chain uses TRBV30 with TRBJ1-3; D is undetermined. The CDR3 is CAWSLGLISGNTIYF. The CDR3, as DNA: TGTGCCTGGAGTCTCGGCCTGATCTCTGGAAACACCATATATTTT.